This T cell receptor (beta chain) was retrieved from a study of blood T cell repertoires in COVID-19. Across the whole study: There were acute and convalescent COVID-19 samples, and they came from the United States, Italy and Spain. The cDNA or gDNA used as material had been derived from T cells, B-cell-depleted T cells, or PBMCs.

As originally analysed: Scientists estimated how many nucleated cells there were by amplifying reference gene primers. Profiled with immunoSEQ multiplex PCR; TCRdb holds only in-frame clones, not every one. V and J calls and clone size are those listed in that table; D and trimming were worked out from the DNA. The sample records around 150,000 clones, more than 85% being singletons. CDR3 length: 18 amino acids. The junction had 8 bases not matched to a gene; V was cut back by 5 bases and J by 2 bases. The germline CDR1 and CDR2 sequences are SGHVS and FNYEAQ. This clone is a singleton in its sample. V is TRBV7-6 and J is TRBJ2-3, with 15 positions matching TRBD2. The sequencing input was peripheral blood. This clonotype originated in a young man with acute or convalescent COVID-19. The CDR3 nucleotides are TGTGCCAGCAGCCCCGGACTAGCGGGGGGGCGGTTCACAGATACGCAGTATTTT. It translates to CASSPGLAGGRFTDTQYF. Supplemented by reference TRBV7-6 and TRBJ2-3, the full variable domain reads GAGVSQSPRYKVTKRGQDVALRCDPISGHVSLYWYRQALGQGPEFLTYFNYEAQQDKSGLPNDRFSAERPEGSISTLTIQRTEQRDSAMYRCASSPGLAGGRFTDTQYFGPGTRLTVL.